This TCR beta chain appears in the sequencing data of a study of CD8 T cells in ankylosing spondylitis. Whole-study results and caveats: Several of the motif variants were reported before in synovial fluid and blood from reactive arthritis.

Quantitative 5'-RACE with molecular barcodes was used to make the TCR beta libraries. TCRdb re-analysed the 5' RACE reads in MiXCR, keeping a single row per CDR3 protein. The sample holds around 130,000 distinct CDR3 sequences, about a tenth seen once. This clonotype was detected ten times or more. Antigen: not known. With 0 bases clipped from V and 7 bases from J, the junction kept 14 bases outside the gene matches. CDR3 size: 19 residues. Germline V lookup: CDR1 LGHNA, CDR2 YSLEER. This receptor was taken from a male donor with ankylosing spondylitis or in good health (not recorded which). The chain is built from TRBV4-3 and TRBJ2-2; 10 nucleotides align to TRBD2. The sequenced sample consisted of blood, either unsorted or a sorted T cell fraction (not recorded which). The CDR3 loop is CASSQDSASGSRVIGELFF. The CDR3 bases are TGCGCCAGCAGCCAAGATTCAGCTAGCGGGAGTCGGGTTATCGGGGAGCTGTTTTTT.